The source of this T cell receptor beta chain is a study of blood T cell repertoires in COVID-19. TCRdb's table, derived via immunoSEQ multiplex PCR, lists solely in-frame clones and lacks some. Of about 100,000 clones in the sample, 90% are singletons; the top ten hold less than 2%. The germline gives CDR1 LGHNT, CDR2 FRNRAP. The CDR3 spans 15 residues. V shed 5 bases, J shed 3 bases, and the junction held 7 bases outside the gene matches. The clonotype originates from a human donor with active COVID-19. The donor label of this sample is uncertain. The specimen was peripheral blood. V is TRBV12-5 and J is TRBJ1-5; TRBD1 matches at 7 bases. The DNA for the CDR3 is TGTGCTAGTGGTATCCCGACAGGGAACAATCAGCCCCAGCATTTT. The encoded protein is CASGIPTGNNQPQHF.